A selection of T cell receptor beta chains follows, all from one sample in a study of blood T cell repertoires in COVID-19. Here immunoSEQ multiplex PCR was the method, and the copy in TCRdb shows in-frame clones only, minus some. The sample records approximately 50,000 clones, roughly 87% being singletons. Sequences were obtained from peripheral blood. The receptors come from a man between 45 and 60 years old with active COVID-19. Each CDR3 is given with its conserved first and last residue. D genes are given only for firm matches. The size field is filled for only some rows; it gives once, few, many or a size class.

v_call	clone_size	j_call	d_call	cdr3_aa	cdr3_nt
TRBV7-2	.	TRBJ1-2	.	CASSQDSSYGYTF	TGTGCCAGCAGCCAGGACAGTTCCTATGGCTACACCTTC
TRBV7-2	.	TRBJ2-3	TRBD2	CASSLVIAGVATQYF	TGTGCCAGCAGCTTAGTGATAGCGGGAGTGGCTACGCAGTATTTT
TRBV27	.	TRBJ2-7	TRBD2	CASSLGLAGVYEQYF	TGTGCCAGCAGTTTAGGCCTAGCGGGAGTCTACGAGCAGTACTTC
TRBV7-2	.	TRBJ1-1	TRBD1	CASSLQTEGAGFEAFF	TGTGCCAGCAGCTTACAAACAGAGGGGGCGGGCTTTGAAGCTTTCTTT
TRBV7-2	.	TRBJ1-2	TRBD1	CASSQLGQGLLGGYTF	TGTGCCAGCAGCCAACTGGGACAGGGTCTCCTGGGTGGCTACACCTTC
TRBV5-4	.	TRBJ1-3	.	CASSLAGGTSGNTIYF	TGTGCCAGCAGCTTGGCGGGGGGCACCTCTGGAAACACCATATATTTT
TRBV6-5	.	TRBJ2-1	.	CASSYSSPGVNEQFF	TGTGCCAGCAGTTACTCGAGCCCGGGGGTCAATGAGCAGTTCTTC
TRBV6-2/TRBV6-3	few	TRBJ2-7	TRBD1	CASSYSHRGESYEQYF	TGTGCCAGCAGTTACTCCCACAGGGGCGAATCCTACGAGCAGTACTTC
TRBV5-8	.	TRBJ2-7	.	CASNVFPGAYEQYF	TGTGCCAGCAACGTTTTCCCGGGAGCCTACGAGCAGTACTTC
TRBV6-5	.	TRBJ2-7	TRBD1	CASTLDGQGAGEQYF	TGTGCCAGCACCCTAGACGGACAGGGGGCCGGAGAGCAGTACTTC
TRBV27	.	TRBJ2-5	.	CASSPPAGGFGETQYF	TGTGCCAGCAGCCCCCCGGCAGGGGGGTTTGGAGAGACCCAGTACTTC